This T cell receptor beta chain was observed in a study of PD-1 blockade in mismatch repair-deficient tumors. The overall study: Patients had 12 mismatch repair-deficient cancer types and were previously treated and progressing. Study outcomes and limitations: Rapid post-treatment expansion, then contraction, generally preceding radiologic response, marked tumor-resident clones.

About this clone: Its antigen is as yet unknown.

The germline gives CDR1 SEHNR, CDR2 FQNEAQ (reference sequence). The V segment lost 2 bases and the J segment 6 bases; nucleotides outside the gene matches: 9. The CDR3 length is 16 residues. All patients were mismatch repair deficient, assessed by either PCR or immunohistochemistry. The TCR-sequenced patients were a few responders to pembrolizumab. The assay was immunoSEQ multiplex PCR, and TCRdb's table has in-frame clones only and misses some. The sample holds about 22,000 clones, approximately 85% seen once. The material sequenced was peripheral blood, taken 2 weeks after starting pembrolizumab. The TCR was taken from an adult with mismatch repair-deficient cancer. The V call is TRBV7-9, the J call TRBJ2-7; 11 bases agree with TRBD2. In DNA, the CDR3 is TGTGCCAGCAGCTTACGGGGTGGGACTAGCGGTTTCGAGCAGTACTTC. Translated, it gives CASSLRGGTSGFEQYF.